Sequencing of this T cell receptor (beta chain) was carried out in a study of shared clonotypes between healthy human individuals. V shed 4 bases and J shed 4 bases, with 17 bases lying between them. The CDR3 extends over 15 amino acids. The V gene's germline CDR1 is MNHNS and CDR2 SASEGT. Profiling relied on immunoSEQ multiplex PCR, and the TCRdb table lists in-frame clones only, not all of them. The sample holds about 680,000 clones; around 73% are singletons and the top ten take roughly 2%. Study-wide results and limits: For sorted subsets, rarefaction showed incomplete sequencing despite large depth. Sharing of clonotypes among donors was expected to vary with sequencing depth.

As to this clone: Its cognate antigen is unknown.

V gene TRBV6-1 combines with J gene TRBJ2-7; D may be TRBD1 or TRBD2 (7 bases each). Source material: memory CD4+ T cells sorted from blood. The subset denotes: CD45RA-negative fraction. The clonotype comes from a woman in her 30s in good health. The CDR3 sequence is CASSGQGGSVYEQYF. DNA of the CDR3: TGTGCCAGCAGTGGCCAGGGGGGGTCAGTATACGAGCAGTACTTC.